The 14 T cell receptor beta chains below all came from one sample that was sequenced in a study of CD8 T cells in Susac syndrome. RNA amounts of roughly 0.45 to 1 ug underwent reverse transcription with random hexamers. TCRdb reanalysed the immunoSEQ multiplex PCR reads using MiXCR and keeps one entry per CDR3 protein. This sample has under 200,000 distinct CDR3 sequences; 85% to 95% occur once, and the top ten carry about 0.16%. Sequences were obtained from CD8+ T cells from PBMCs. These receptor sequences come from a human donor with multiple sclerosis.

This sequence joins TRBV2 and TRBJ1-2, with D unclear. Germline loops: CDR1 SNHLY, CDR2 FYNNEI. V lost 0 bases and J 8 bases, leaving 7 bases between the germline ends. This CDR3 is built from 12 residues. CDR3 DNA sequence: TGTGCCAGCAGTGAAGCAGACAACGGCTACACCTTC. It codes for CASSEADNGYTF.

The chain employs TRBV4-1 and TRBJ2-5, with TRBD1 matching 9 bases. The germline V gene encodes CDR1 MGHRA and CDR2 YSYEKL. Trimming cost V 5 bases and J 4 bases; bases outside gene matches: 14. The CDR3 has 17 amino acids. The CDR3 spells CASSTRVPGQGSETQYF. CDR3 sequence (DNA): TGCGCCAGCAGCACGCGCGTACCGGGACAGGGATCAGAGACCCAGTACTTC.

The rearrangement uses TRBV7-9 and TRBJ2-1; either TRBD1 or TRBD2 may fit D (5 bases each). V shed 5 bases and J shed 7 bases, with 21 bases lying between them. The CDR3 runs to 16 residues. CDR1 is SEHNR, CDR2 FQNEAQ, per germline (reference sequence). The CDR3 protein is CASSQPGLAKGNEQFF. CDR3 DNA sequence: TGTGCCAGCAGCCAACCTGGGCTAGCCAAGGGGAATGAGCAGTTCTTC.

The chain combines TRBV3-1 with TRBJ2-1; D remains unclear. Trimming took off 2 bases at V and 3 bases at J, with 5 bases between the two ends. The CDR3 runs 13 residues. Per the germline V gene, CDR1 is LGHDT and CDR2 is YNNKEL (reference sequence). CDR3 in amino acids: CASSQRSYNEQFF. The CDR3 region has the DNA TGTGCCAGCAGCCAAAGGAGCTACAATGAGCAGTTCTTC.

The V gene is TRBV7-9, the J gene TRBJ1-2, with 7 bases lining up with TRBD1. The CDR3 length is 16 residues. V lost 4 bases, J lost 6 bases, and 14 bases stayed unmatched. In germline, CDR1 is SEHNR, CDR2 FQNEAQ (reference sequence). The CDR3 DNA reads TGTGCCAGCAGCTCCGCGCCGACAGGGAGGGTCAATGGCTACACCTTC. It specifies CASSSAPTGRVNGYTF.

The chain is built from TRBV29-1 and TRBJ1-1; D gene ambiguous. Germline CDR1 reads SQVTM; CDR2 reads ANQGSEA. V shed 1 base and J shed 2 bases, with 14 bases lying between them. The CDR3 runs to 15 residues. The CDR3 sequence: CSVEGRRGVNTEAFF. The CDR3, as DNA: TGCAGCGTTGAAGGCCGTCGCGGGGTAAACACTGAAGCTTTCTTT. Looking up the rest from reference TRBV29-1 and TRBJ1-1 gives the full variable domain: SAVISQKPSRDICQRGTSLTIQCQVDSQVTMMFWYRQQPGQSLTLIATANQGSEATYESGFVIDKFPISRPNLTFSTLTVSNMSPEDSSIYLCSVEGRRGVNTEAFFGQGTRLTVV.

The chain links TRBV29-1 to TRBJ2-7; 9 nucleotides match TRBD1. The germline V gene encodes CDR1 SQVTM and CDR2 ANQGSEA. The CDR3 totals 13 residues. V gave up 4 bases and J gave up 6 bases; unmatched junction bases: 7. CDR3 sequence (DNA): TGCAGCGTTGCGGGACAGGGTCCGGGCGAGCAGTACTTC. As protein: CSVAGQGPGEQYF.

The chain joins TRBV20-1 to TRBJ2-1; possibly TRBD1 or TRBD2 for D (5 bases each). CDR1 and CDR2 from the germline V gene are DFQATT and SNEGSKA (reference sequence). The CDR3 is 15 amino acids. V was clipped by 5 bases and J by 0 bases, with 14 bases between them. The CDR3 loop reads CSAPSGPSSYNEQFF. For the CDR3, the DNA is TGCAGTGCTCCTTCGGGACCAAGCTCCTACAATGAGCAGTTCTTC.

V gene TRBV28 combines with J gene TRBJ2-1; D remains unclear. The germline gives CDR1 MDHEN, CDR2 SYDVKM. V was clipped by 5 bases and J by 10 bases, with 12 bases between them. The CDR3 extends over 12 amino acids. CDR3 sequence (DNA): TGTGCCAGCAGTCCTGGACCCAACGAGCAGTTCTTC. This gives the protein CASSPGPNEQFF.

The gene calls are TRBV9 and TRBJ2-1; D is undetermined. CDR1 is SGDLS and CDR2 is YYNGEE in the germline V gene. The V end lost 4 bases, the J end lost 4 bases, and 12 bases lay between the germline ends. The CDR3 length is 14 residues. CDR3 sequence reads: CASSPTGTYNEQFF. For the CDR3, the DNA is TGTGCCAGCAGCCCCACTGGAACTTACAATGAGCAGTTCTTC.

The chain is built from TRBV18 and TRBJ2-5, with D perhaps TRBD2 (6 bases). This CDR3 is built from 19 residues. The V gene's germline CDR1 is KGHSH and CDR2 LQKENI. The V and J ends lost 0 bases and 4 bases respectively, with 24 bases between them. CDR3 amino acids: CASSPPEGTQGGGRETQYF. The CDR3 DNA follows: TGTGCCAGCTCACCACCAGAAGGGACCCAGGGAGGAGGTAGAGAGACCCAGTACTTC.

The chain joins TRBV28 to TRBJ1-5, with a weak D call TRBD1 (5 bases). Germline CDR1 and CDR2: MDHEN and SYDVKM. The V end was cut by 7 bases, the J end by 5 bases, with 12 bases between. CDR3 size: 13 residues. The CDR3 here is CASTDTAYQPQHF. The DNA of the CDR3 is TGTGCCAGCACGGACACGGCCTATCAGCCCCAGCATTTT.

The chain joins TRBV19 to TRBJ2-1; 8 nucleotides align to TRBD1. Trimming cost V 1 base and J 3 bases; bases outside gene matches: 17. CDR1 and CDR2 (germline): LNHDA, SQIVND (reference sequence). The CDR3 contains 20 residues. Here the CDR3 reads CASSIGYRGTTGASYNEQFF. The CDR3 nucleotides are TGTGCCAGTAGTATAGGGTATAGGGGAACGACAGGGGCGAGCTACAATGAGCAGTTCTTC.

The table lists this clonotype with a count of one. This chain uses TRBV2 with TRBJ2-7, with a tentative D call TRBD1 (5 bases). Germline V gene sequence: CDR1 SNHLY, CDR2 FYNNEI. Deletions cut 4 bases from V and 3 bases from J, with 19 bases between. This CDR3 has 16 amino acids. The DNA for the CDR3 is TGTGCCAGCAGTGCCCCAGGGTGGGGAAAAGACTACGAGCAGTACTTC. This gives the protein CASSAPGWGKDYEQYF. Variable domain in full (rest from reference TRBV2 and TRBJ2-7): EPEVTQTPSHQVTQMGQEVILRCVPISNHLYFYWYRQILGQKVEFLVSFYNNEISEKSEIFDDQFSVERPDGSNFTLKIRSTKLEDSAMYFCASSAPGWGKDYEQYFGPGTRLTVT.